A single sample gave rise to the 22 T cell receptor beta chains below, sequenced in a study of human T cells and chemical hapten exposure. TCRdb reanalysed the RACE reads using MiXCR and keeps one entry per CDR3 protein. The profile shows some 98,000 distinct CDR3 sequences, 11% of them singletons. Time point specified: pre-sensitization, week 0. The treatment here: therapeutic diphenylcyclopropenone sensitization with weekly scalp DPC. The specimen comprised whole blood, sampled in connection with sensitization to the hapten diphenylcyclopropenone (DPC). Receptor source: a woman between 55 and 75 years old with alopecia areata. Some clones in this sample may be carry-over from other donors' samples.

This sequence joins TRBV7-6 and TRBJ2-7; no clear D. Germline CDR1 is SGHVS and CDR2 is FNYEAQ. V lost 5 bases to trimming and J lost 4 bases, with 12 bases between them. CDR3 size: 13 residues. CDR3 amino acids: CASSHQTGYEQYF. CDR3 sequence (DNA): TGTGCCAGCAGCCATCAGACGGGTTACGAGCAGTACTTC.

In this sample, this clonotype turned up many times. J is TRBJ2-6 and V is TRBV7-3; D gene uncertain. V lost 0 bases, J lost 2 bases, and 2 bases lay in between. Germline V gene data show CDR1 as SGHTA and CDR2 as FQGTGA. This CDR3 contains 14 residues. CDR3 coding DNA: TGTGCCAGCAGCTTAACGGCTGGGGCCAACGTCCTGACTTTC. It is translated as CASSLTAGANVLTF.

This clonotype was counted many times. The rearrangement joins TRBV5-1 to TRBJ1-5; D remains ambiguous. The CDR3 totals 15 residues. Germline V gene lookup returns CDR1 SGHRS and CDR2 YFSETQ. Trimming removed 0 bases at V and 1 base at J, with 8 bases between. The CDR3 DNA reads TGCGCCAGCAGCTTGGGAGGGTCCAGCAATCAGCCCCAGCATTTT. It specifies CASSLGGSSNQPQHF.

This clonotype has a handful of counts. This may stem from a read error, because a much larger clone lies one nucleotide away. The chain links TRBV10-3 to TRBJ1-4, with D possibly TRBD1 on 6 matching bases. Germline CDR1 ENHRY, CDR2 SYGVKD. This CDR3 is built from 15 residues. The CDR3 DNA reads TGTGCCATCAGTGAGAATGTTATAGGGGGTGAAGAACTGTTTTTT. Translation gives CAISENVIGGEELFF.

This clonotype occurred a few times. J is TRBJ1-5 and V is TRBV7-9, with D possibly matching TRBD1 (5 bases). In germline, CDR1 is SEHNR, CDR2 FQNEAQ (reference sequence). Trimming took off 0 bases at V and 4 bases at J, with 10 bases between the two ends. The CDR3 extends over 15 amino acids. The CDR3: CASSLAPGSNQPQHF. The CDR3 DNA sequence: TGTGCCAGCAGCTTAGCCCCAGGGTCAAATCAGCCCCAGCATTTT.

Ten or more counts support this clonotype. The V call is TRBV5-1, the J call TRBJ1-1; D possibly corresponds to TRBD1 (5 bases). Germline loops: CDR1 SGHRS, CDR2 YFSETQ. Trimming took 2 bases from V and 0 from J, leaving 11 bases between them. The CDR3 consists of 15 residues. The CDR3 reads CASSFGTGLNTEAFF. The CDR3 region has the DNA TGCGCCAGCAGCTTCGGGACGGGCCTGAACACTGAAGCTTTCTTT.

This clonotype appeared many times. This chain connects TRBV12-3 or TRBV12-4 to TRBJ1-2, with a possible D match to TRBD1 (5 bases). CDR3 length: 14 amino acids. V was shortened by 8 bases and J by 4 bases, with 17 bases between the two germline ends. This CDR3 reads CASGSGSGGYGYTF. CDR3 bases: TGTGCCAGCGGCTCAGGGTCGGGGGGCTATGGCTACACCTTC.

This clonotype was observed at least ten times. The junction departs from the called germline gene at one end, perhaps through a read error. The chain combines TRBV29-1 with TRBJ2-7, with 8 bases fitting TRBD1. CDR1 and CDR2 from the germline V gene are SQVTM and ANQGSEA. This CDR3 is 13 amino acids long. The CDR3 region is CSVSRGPSSEQYF. The CDR3 DNA sequence: TGCAGCGTTTCCAGGGGGCCATCCTCCGAGCAGTACTTC.

The chain combines TRBV20-1 with TRBJ2-5; unclear D gene. The germline CDR1 and CDR2 sequences are DFQATT and SNEGSKA (reference sequence). The CDR3 has 14 amino acids. V dropped 3 bases and J dropped 4 bases, with 15 bases sitting between them. This chain's CDR3 is CSASRADEIETQYF. CDR3 DNA: TGCAGTGCTAGTAGGGCTGACGAGATAGAGACCCAGTACTTC.

This clonotype was recorded many times. The CDR3 reads CASSQRGSGRGREQYF. CDR3 nucleotides: TGCGCCAGCAGCCAGCGGGGTTCGGGCAGGGGGCGCGAGCAGTACTTC. This chain uses TRBV5-1 with TRBJ2-7, with a weak D call TRBD1 (8 bases). The ends were cut back, 4 bases at V and 6 bases at J, with 23 bases in the middle. The CDR3 loop spans 16 amino acids. Germline loops: CDR1 SGHRS, CDR2 YFSETQ.

The genes are TRBV7-9 and TRBJ2-3, with D perhaps being TRBD1 or TRBD2 (6 bases each). The germline CDR1 and CDR2 sequences are SEHNR and FQNEAQ (reference sequence). The CDR3 covers 12 residues. The V gene lost 11 bases and the J gene lost 6 bases, with 15 bases spanning the gap. This chain's CDR3 is CAGSPGADTQYF. The CDR3 coding sequence is TGTGCCGGTAGCCCGGGGGCGGATACGCAGTATTTT.

This clonotype has just a few counts. The chain couples TRBV29-1 to TRBJ2-7; D is possibly TRBD2 (7 bases). The CDR3 is 13 residues long. Trimming stripped 6 bases from V and 2 bases from J, with 14 bases between. Germline values: CDR1 SQVTM, CDR2 ANQGSEA. The CDR3 bases are TGCAGCGTCCAGGAGGGGGGGGCCTACGAGCAGTACTTC. This encodes CSVQEGGAYEQYF.

The chain uses TRBV5-1 and TRBJ2-2, with D hard to call. CDR1 is SGHRS, CDR2 YFSETQ, per germline. The CDR3 is 13 amino acids. V gave up 0 bases and J gave up 6 bases, with 6 bases separating them. The CDR3 loop is CASSLGKAGELFF. For the CDR3, the DNA is TGCGCCAGCAGCTTGGGGAAAGCCGGGGAGCTGTTTTTT.

The chain joins TRBV6-6 to TRBJ1-4, with TRBD1 as a possible D gene (5 bases). CDR1 MNHNY and CDR2 SVGAGI come from the germline V gene (reference sequence). This CDR3 has 16 amino acids. With 0 bases removed from V and 4 bases from J, the gap between germline ends came to 12 bases. This CDR3 is CASSYSGEGLNEKLFF. For the CDR3, the DNA is TGTGCCAGCAGTTACTCCGGCGAGGGGCTTAATGAAAAACTGTTTTTT.

This clonotype was seen only a few times. This rearrangement joins TRBV6-2 or TRBV6-3 to TRBJ2-3; weak D call: TRBD1 (5 bases). From germline, CDR1 is MNHEY and CDR2 SVGEGT. The V and J ends lost 6 bases and 4 bases respectively, with 17 bases between them. The length of the CDR3 is 15 residues. The CDR3 sequence is CASSLPGTGADTQYF. DNA for the CDR3: TGTGCCAGCAGCCTCCCCGGAACAGGTGCAGATACGCAGTATTTT.

This clonotype showed up many times. This sequence joins TRBV6-5 and TRBJ2-3, with TRBD2 as a possible D gene (6 bases). Deletions cut 4 bases from V and 6 bases from J, with 8 bases between. Germline V gives CDR1 MNHEY, CDR2 SVGAGI. The CDR3 extends over 12 amino acids. CDR3 amino acids: CASSSTSDTQYF. The CDR3 DNA follows: TGTGCCAGCAGTTCTACTAGCGATACGCAGTATTTT.

V and J are TRBV6-5 and TRBJ2-7; 13 nucleotides match TRBD2. This CDR3 spans 15 amino acids. The junction had 5 bases not matched to a gene; V was cut back by 6 bases and J by 3 bases. Germline values: CDR1 MNHEY, CDR2 SVGAGI. CDR3 DNA: TGTGCCAGCAGACGTGGACTAGCGGGGGACTACGAGCAGTACTTC. Protein product: CASRRGLAGDYEQYF.

This clonotype has at least ten counts. V usage is TRBV7-9 and J usage is TRBJ1-2, with TRBD1 identical over 8 bases. The length of the CDR3 is 14 residues. Germline CDR1 SEHNR, CDR2 FQNEAQ (reference sequence). V shed 5 bases and J 3 bases; nucleotides not matched to a gene: 5. The CDR3 nucleotides read TGTGCCAGCAGCCCCCGGACAGGGTACTATGGCTACACCTTC. It specifies CASSPRTGYYGYTF.

This clonotype was seen a handful of times. The rearrangement joins TRBV11-2 to TRBJ2-1; the match to TRBD2 covers 14 bases. V was pared by 5 bases and J by 8 bases, with 14 bases of the junction left unmatched. Germline values: CDR1 SGHAT, CDR2 FQNNGV. CDR3 size: 18 residues. The CDR3 sequence: CASSITGLAGGRGYEQFF. The CDR3 DNA sequence: TGTGCCAGCAGCATAACCGGACTAGCGGGGGGCCGAGGCTATGAGCAGTTCTTC.

This clonotype appeared many times. The chain has TRBV14 and TRBJ2-3; D ambiguous. V dropped 0 bases and J dropped 4 bases, with 11 bases sitting between them. Germline V CDR1 and CDR2: SGHDN, FVKESK. The CDR3 covers 15 residues. The CDR3 DNA is TGTGCCAGCAGCCAAGATCAACACTTCGCAGATACGCAGTATTTT. The encoded protein is CASSQDQHFADTQYF.

This clonotype was observed at least ten times. This chain joins TRBV10-3 and TRBJ1-6; possible D gene TRBD1, 6 bases. V was pared by 6 bases and J by 6 bases, with 12 bases between. The germline CDR1 and CDR2 sequences are ENHRY and SYGVKD. This CDR3 contains 14 residues. Here the CDR3 DNA reads TGTGCCATCAGAAACAGGGACCTTAATTCACCCCTCCACTTT. Translation: CAIRNRDLNSPLHF.

This clonotype showed up many times. This chain uses TRBV2 with TRBJ2-1, with D possibly called TRBD1 or TRBD2 (6 bases each). The germline V gene encodes CDR1 SNHLY and CDR2 FYNNEI. Between the trimmed V and J ends, which lost 3 bases and 12 bases, there was a span of 12 bases. This CDR3 region has 12 residues. In DNA, the CDR3 is TGTGCCAGCAGTGAGGCCGAGGGGGGGCAGTTCTTC. It specifies CASSEAEGGQFF.